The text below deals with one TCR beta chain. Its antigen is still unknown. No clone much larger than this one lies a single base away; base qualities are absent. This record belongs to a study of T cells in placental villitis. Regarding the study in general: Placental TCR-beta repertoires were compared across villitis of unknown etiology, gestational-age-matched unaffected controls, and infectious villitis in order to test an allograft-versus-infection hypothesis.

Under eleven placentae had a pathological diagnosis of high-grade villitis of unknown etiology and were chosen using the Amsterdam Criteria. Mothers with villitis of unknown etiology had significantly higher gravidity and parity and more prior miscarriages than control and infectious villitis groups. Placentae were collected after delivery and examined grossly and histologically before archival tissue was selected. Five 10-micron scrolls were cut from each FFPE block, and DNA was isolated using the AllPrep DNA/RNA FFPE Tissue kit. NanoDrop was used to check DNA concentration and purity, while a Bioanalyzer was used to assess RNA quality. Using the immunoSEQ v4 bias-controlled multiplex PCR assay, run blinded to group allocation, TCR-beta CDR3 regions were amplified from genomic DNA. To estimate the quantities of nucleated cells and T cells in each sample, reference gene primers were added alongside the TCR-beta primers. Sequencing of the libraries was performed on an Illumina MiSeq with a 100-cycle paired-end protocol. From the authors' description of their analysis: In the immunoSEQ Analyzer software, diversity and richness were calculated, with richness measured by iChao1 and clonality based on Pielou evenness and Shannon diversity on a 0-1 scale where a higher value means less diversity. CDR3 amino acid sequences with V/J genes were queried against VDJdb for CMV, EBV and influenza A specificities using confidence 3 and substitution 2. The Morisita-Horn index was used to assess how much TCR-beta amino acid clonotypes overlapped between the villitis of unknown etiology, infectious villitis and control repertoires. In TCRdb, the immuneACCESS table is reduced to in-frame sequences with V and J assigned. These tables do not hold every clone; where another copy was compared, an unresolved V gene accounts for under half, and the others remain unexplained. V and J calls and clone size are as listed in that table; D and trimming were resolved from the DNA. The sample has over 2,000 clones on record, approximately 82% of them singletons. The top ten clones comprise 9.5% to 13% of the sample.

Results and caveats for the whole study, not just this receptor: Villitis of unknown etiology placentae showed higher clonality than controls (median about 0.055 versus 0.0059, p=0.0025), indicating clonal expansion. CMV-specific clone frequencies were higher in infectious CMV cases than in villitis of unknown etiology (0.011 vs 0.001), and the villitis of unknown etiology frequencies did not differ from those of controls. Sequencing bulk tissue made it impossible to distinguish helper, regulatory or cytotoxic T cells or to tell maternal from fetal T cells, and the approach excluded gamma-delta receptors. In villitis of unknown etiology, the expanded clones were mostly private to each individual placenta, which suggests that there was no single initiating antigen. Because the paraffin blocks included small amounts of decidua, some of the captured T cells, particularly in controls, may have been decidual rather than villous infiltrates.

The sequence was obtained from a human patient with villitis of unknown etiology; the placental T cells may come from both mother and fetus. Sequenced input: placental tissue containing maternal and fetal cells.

The CDR3 loop reads CASSPGLEAFF. The DNA sequence reads TGTGCCAGCAGTCCCGGTCTGGAAGCTTTCTTT. The V gene is TRBV12-3 or TRBV12-4 and the J gene is TRBJ1-1, with the D gene not clear enough to name. Trimming at the junction amounts to 5 bases on V and 8 bases on J, and the germline ends lie 9 bases apart. The CDR3 has 11 amino acids, counting the end cysteine and phenylalanine. CDR3 DNA is the only sequence kept; it has 33 bases, read in frame from the first base.